The T cell receptor beta chain described here comes from a study of T cell changes during pregnancy in multiple sclerosis. The CDR3 extends over 15 amino acids. The junction had 4 bases not matched to a gene; V was cut back by 0 bases and J by 7 bases. CDR1 and CDR2 (germline): SGHDT, YYEEEE. Profiling relied on immunoSEQ multiplex PCR, and the TCRdb table lists in-frame clones only, not all of them. The sample holds around 70,000 clones, 92% seen once. The chain carries TRBV5-6 and TRBJ1-6; the match to TRBD1 covers 7 bases. This TCR was sampled from a female donor in good health, enrolled as a control in a pregnancy study. This specimen was peripheral blood, taken in the first trimester of pregnancy. CDR3 amino acids: CASSLVGTENSPLHF. In DNA, the CDR3 is TGTGCCAGCAGCTTGGTGGGGACAGAAAATTCACCCCTCCACTTT.